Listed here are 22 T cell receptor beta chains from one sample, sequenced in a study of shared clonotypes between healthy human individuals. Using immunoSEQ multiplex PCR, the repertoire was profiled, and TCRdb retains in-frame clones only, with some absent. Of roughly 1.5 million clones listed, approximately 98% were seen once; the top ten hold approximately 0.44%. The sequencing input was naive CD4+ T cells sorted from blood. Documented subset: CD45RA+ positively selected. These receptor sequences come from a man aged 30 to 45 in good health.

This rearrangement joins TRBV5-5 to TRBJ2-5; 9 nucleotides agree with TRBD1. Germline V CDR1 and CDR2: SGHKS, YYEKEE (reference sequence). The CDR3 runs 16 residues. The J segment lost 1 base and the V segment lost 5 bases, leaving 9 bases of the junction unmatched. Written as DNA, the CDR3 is TGTGCCAGCAGGCCTATGGGGACAGGGCGCCAAGAGACCCAGTACTTC. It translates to CASRPMGTGRQETQYF.

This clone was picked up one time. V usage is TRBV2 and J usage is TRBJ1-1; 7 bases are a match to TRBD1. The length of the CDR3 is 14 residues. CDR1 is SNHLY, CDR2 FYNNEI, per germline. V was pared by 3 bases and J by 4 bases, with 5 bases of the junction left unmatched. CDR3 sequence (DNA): TGTGCCAGCAGTGAGGAGGGGGCGACCACTGAAGCTTTCTTT. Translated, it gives CASSEEGATTEAFF.

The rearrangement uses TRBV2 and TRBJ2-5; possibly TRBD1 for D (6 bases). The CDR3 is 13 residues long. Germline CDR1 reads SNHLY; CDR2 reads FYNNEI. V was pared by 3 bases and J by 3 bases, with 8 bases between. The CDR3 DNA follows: TGTGCCAGCAGTGATTGGACAGAAGAGACCCAGTACTTC. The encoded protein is CASSDWTEETQYF.

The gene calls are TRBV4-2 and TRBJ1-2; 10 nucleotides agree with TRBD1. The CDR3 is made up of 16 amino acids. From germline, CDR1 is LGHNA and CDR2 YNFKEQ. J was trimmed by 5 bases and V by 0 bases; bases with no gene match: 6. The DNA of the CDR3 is TGTGCCAGCAGCCAAGATAGTGGACAGGGGGGGTATGGCTACACCTTC. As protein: CASSQDSGQGGYGYTF.

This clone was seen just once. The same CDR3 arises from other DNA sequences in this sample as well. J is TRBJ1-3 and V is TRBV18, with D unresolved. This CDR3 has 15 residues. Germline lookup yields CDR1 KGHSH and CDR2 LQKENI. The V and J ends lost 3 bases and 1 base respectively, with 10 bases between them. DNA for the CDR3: TGTGCCAGCTCACCCTCCCCGGGATCTGGAAACACCATATATTTT. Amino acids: CASSPSPGSGNTIYF.

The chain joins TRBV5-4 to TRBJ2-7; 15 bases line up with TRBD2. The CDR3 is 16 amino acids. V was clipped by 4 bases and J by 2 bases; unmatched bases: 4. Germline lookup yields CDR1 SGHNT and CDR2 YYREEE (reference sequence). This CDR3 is CASSPGLAGGTYEQYF. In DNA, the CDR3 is TGTGCCAGCAGCCCGGGACTAGCGGGAGGTACCTACGAGCAGTACTTC.

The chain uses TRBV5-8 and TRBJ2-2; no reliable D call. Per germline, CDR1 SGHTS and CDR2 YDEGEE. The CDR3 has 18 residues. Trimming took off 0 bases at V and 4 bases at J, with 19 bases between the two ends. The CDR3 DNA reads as TGTGCCAGCAGCTTGGGGTCAGGCAATCCTACCGGCACCGGGGAGCTGTTTTTT. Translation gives CASSLGSGNPTGTGELFF.

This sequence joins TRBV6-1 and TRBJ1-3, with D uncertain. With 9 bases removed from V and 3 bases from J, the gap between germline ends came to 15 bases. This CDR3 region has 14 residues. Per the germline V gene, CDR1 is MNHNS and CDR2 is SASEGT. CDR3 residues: CASGGLGFGNTIYF. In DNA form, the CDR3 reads TGTGCCAGTGGCGGGCTGGGGTTTGGAAACACCATATATTTT.

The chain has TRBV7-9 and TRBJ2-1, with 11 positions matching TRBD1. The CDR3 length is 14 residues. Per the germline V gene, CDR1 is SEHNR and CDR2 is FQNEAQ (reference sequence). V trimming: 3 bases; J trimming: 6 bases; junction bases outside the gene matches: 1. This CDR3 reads CASSFGTGGNEQFF. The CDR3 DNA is TGTGCCAGCAGCTTCGGGACAGGGGGCAATGAGCAGTTCTTC.

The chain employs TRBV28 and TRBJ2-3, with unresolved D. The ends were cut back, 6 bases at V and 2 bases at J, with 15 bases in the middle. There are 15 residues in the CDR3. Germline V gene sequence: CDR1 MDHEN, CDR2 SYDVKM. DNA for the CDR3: TGTGCCAGCAGCCCGGGTTTTACAAACACAGATACGCAGTATTTT. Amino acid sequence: CASSPGFTNTDTQYF.

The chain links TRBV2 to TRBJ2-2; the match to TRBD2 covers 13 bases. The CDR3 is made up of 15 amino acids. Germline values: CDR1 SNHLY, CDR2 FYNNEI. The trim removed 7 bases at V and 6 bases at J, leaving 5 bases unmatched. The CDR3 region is CASNGLAGVSGELFF. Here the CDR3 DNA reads TGTGCCAGCAACGGACTAGCGGGAGTCTCCGGGGAGCTGTTTTTT.

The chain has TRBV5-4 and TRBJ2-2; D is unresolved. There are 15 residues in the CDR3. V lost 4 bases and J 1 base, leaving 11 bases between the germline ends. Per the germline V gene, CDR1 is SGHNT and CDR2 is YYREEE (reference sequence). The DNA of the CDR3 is TGTGCCAGCAGCATTGCCACAGTGAACACCGGGGAGCTGTTTTTT. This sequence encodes CASSIATVNTGELFF. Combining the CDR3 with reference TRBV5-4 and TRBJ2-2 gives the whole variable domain ETGVTQSPTHLIKTRGQQVTLRCSSQSGHNTVSWYQQALGQGPQFIFQYYREEENGRGNFPPRFSGLQFPNYSSELNVNALELDDSALYLCASSIATVNTGELFFGEGSRLTVL.

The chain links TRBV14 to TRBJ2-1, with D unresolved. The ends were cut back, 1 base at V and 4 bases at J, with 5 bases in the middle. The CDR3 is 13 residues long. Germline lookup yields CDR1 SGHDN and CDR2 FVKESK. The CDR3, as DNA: TGTGCCAGCAGCCAAGCAGTATACAATGAGCAGTTCTTC. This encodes CASSQAVYNEQFF.

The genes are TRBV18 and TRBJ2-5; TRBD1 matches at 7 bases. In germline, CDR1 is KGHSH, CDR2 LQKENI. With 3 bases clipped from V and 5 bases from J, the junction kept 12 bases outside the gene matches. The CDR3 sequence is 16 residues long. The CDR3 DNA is TGTGCCAGCTCACCCCTCGGACAGGTCCTGTTTGAGACCCAGTACTTC. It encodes CASSPLGQVLFETQYF.

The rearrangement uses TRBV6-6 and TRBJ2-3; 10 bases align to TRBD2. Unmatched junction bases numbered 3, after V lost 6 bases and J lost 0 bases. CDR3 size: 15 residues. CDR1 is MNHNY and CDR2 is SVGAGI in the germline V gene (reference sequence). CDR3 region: CASRGLAVSTDTQYF. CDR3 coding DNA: TGTGCCAGCAGAGGACTAGCGGTTAGCACAGATACGCAGTATTTT.

CDR3 residues: CSVGDLIFTDTQYF. The CDR3 bases are TGCAGCGTGGGGGACCTAATATTCACAGATACGCAGTATTTT. The rearrangement joins TRBV29-1 to TRBJ2-3; the D call may be TRBD1 or TRBD2 (5 bases each). CDR1 and CDR2 (germline): SQVTM, ANQGSEA. CDR3 length: 14 amino acids. V lost 6 bases and J 2 bases, leaving 15 bases between the germline ends.

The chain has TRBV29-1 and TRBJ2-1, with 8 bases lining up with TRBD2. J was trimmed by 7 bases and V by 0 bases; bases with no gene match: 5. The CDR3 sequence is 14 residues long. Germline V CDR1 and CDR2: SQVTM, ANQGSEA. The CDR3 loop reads CSVEDLLAANEQFF. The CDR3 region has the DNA TGCAGCGTTGAAGACCTACTAGCGGCTAATGAGCAGTTCTTC.

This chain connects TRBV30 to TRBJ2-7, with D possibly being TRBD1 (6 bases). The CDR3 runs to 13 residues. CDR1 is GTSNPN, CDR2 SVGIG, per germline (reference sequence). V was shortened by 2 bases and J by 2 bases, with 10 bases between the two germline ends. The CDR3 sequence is CAWSTDSPYEQYF. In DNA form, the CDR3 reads TGTGCCTGGAGTACGGACAGTCCCTACGAGCAGTACTTC.

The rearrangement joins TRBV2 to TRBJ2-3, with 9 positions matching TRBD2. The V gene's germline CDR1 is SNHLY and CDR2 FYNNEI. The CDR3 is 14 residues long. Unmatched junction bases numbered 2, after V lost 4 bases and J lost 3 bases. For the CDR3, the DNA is TGTGCCAGCAGTGTTAGCGGGGGAACAGATACGCAGTATTTT. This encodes CASSVSGGTDTQYF.

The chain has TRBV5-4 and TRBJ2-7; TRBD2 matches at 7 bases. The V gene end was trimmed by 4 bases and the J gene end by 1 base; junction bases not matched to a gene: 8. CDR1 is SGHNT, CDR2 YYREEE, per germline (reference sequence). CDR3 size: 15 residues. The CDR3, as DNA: TGTGCCAGCAGCGCAAGCGGGGTACTGTCCTACGAGCAGTACTTC. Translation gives CASSASGVLSYEQYF. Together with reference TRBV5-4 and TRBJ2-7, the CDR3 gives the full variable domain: ETGVTQSPTHLIKTRGQQVTLRCSSQSGHNTVSWYQQALGQGPQFIFQYYREEENGRGNFPPRFSGLQFPNYSSELNVNALELDDSALYLCASSASGVLSYEQYFGPGTRLTVT.

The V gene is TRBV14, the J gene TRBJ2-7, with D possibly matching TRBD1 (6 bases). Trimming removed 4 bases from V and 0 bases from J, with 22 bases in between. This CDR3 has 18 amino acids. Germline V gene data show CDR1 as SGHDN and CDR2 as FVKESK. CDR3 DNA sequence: TGTGCCAGCAGCCCCGGGGTGTACCGGGACACCGGCTCCTACGAGCAGTACTTC. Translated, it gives CASSPGVYRDTGSYEQYF.

CDR3 nucleotides: TGCGCCAGCAGTGAACGGGGAAGAGAAAAACTGTTTTTT. Amino acids: CASSERGREKLFF. This sequence joins TRBV10-1 and TRBJ1-4; D unresolved. The CDR3 consists of 13 residues. Germline V lookup: CDR1 WNHNN, CDR2 SYGVQD (reference sequence). V shed 3 bases and J shed 8 bases, with 10 bases lying between them.